The 27 T cell receptor beta chains presented below share a single source sample, sequenced in a study of blood T cell repertoires in COVID-19. Assay: immunoSEQ multiplex PCR; the TCRdb copy retains only in-frame clones and omits some. The repertoire includes 95,000 to 100,000 clones, roughly nine tenths of them detected once, and 17% sits in the top ten. Material: peripheral blood. The receptors shown here come from a man aged 50 or older with acute or convalescent COVID-19.

The V and J genes are TRBV12-3 or TRBV12-4 and TRBJ1-2; 8 positions match TRBD1. The V and J ends lost 1 base and 6 bases, in that order; junction bases with no gene match: 1. The CDR3 length is 13 residues. The CDR3 nucleotides are TGTGCCAGCAGTTTAGTGACAGGGGATGGCTACACCTTC. This gives the protein CASSLVTGDGYTF.

The CDR3 reads CASSTQGEVRETQYF. DNA for the CDR3: TGTGCCAGCAGTACACAGGGGGAGGTGCGAGAGACCCAGTACTTC. The V call is TRBV28, the J call TRBJ2-5; 8 nucleotides line up with TRBD1. There are 15 residues in the CDR3. Germline-derived CDR1 and CDR2 are MDHEN and SYDVKM. Trimming took 5 bases from V and 4 from J; bases not matched to a gene: 9.

The chain links TRBV28 to TRBJ2-7; TRBD1 is a possible D gene (5 bases). The V and J ends lost 7 bases and 4 bases respectively, with 11 bases between them. The CDR3 is 12 amino acids. CDR1 and CDR2 (germline): MDHEN, SYDVKM. CDR3 amino acids: CASNRQPYEQYF. CDR3 bases: TGTGCCAGCAATAGACAGCCTTACGAGCAGTACTTC.

J is TRBJ1-3 and V is TRBV18; D remains unclear. Trimming pared 1 base from V and 8 bases from J, leaving 12 bases between. The germline CDR1 and CDR2 sequences are KGHSH and LQKENI. The CDR3 spans 14 residues. This chain's CDR3 is CASSPHPGSDTIYF. CDR3 in DNA: TGTGCCAGCTCACCACACCCAGGTTCGGACACCATATATTTT.

The gene calls are TRBV12-2 and TRBJ1-4; the D segment call TRBD1 is taken from the table without a DNA check. TRBV12-2 is a pseudogene. The CDR3 has 19 amino acids. The CDR3 DNA follows: TGTGCAAGTCGCTTAGCGTTTAGGGCACCAGGGGGCGTGTTAGAAAAACTGTTTTTT. Encoded protein: CASRLAFRAPGGVLEKLFF.

V and J are TRBV10-3 and TRBJ2-7, with 11 bases fitting TRBD2. Unmatched junction bases numbered 11, after V lost 8 bases and J lost 5 bases. Per germline, CDR1 ENHRY and CDR2 SYGVKD. The CDR3 consists of 15 residues. CDR3 in amino acids: CAISPSGGTANEQYF. The CDR3 DNA is TGTGCCATCTCCCCTAGCGGGGGGACCGCGAACGAGCAGTACTTC.

As regards this clone: A junction boundary mismatches the germline segment, possibly from a read error. This chain links TRBV2 with TRBJ2-3; TRBD2 agrees at 9 bases. In germline, CDR1 is SNHLY, CDR2 FYNNEI. This CDR3 spans 15 amino acids. The CDR3 loop is CARSGGGGVGDTQYF. The CDR3 nucleotides read TGTGCCCGCAGTGGGGGCGGGGGGGTCGGAGATACGCAGTATTTT.

The chain uses TRBV12-3 or TRBV12-4 and TRBJ1-5; no firm D call. V was trimmed by 3 bases and J by 7 bases, leaving 7 bases between them. The CDR3 spans 12 residues. CDR3 coding DNA: TGTGCCAGCAGTTTTCAGGAACAGCCCCAGCATTTT. It encodes CASSFQEQPQHF.

The rearrangement joins TRBV18 to TRBJ2-1, with 11 bases that match TRBD2. J was trimmed by 5 bases and V by 0 bases; bases with no gene match: 6. Germline CDR1 is KGHSH and CDR2 is LQKENI. This CDR3 spans 17 amino acids. The CDR3 region is CASSPPGSGGAHNEQFF. The CDR3, as DNA: TGTGCCAGCTCACCACCGGGTAGCGGGGGGGCCCACAATGAGCAGTTCTTC.

The V call is TRBV7-9, the J call TRBJ1-4; D gene unclear. The length of the CDR3 is 14 residues. Germline V lookup: CDR1 SEHNR, CDR2 FQNEAQ (reference sequence). The V end lost 4 bases, the J end lost 6 bases, and 12 bases lay between the germline ends. The CDR3 DNA reads as TGTGCCAGCAGCTCCACCGCCCACTATGAAAAACTGTTTTTT. Translating gives CASSSTAHYEKLFF.

The chain employs TRBV6-6 and TRBJ2-3, with D perhaps TRBD2 (6 bases). With 2 bases removed from V and 1 base from J, the gap between germline ends came to 10 bases. The germline gives CDR1 MNHNY, CDR2 SVGAGI (reference sequence). The CDR3 consists of 15 residues. The CDR3 coding sequence is TGTGCCAGCAGTTACGGAGGGATCGGCACAGATACGCAGTATTTT. This codes for CASSYGGIGTDTQYF.

This chain uses TRBV9 with TRBJ1-6, with 7 bases lining up with TRBD1. The germline gives CDR1 SGDLS, CDR2 YYNGEE. The CDR3 is made up of 13 amino acids. Germline trimming cut 4 bases from V and 8 bases from J; bases unmatched to any gene: 3. In nucleotides, the CDR3 is TGTGCCAGCAGCTTCGACAGGGATTCACCCCTCCACTTT. Protein sequence: CASSFDRDSPLHF. The whole variable domain, remainder taken from reference TRBV9 and TRBJ1-6, is DSGVTQTPKHLITATGQRVTLRCSPRSGDLSVYWYQQSLDQGLQFLIQYYNGEERAKGNILERFSAQQFPDLHSELNLSSLELGDSALYFCASSFDRDSPLHFGNGTRLTVT.

The rearrangement uses TRBV30 and TRBJ1-1; possibly TRBD1 for D (6 bases). V lost 2 bases, J lost 1 base, and 17 bases lay in between. CDR1 is GTSNPN and CDR2 is SVGIG in the germline V gene (reference sequence). There are 16 residues in the CDR3. CDR3 residues: CAWSRGGAERNTEAFF. Written as DNA, the CDR3 is TGTGCCTGGAGTAGGGGGGGCGCGGAAAGGAACACTGAAGCTTTCTTT.

The chain couples TRBV19 to TRBJ2-1; a possible D gene is TRBD1 (6 bases). V was trimmed by 5 bases and J by 15 bases, leaving 14 bases between them. Germline CDR1 and CDR2: LNHDA and SQIVND (reference sequence). There are 11 residues in the CDR3. The CDR3 is CASSFQGLGFF. The CDR3 coding sequence is TGTGCCAGTAGTTTCCAGGGGTTGGGGTTCTTC.

The chain employs TRBV5-1 and TRBJ1-2; TRBD1 agrees at 7 bases. The CDR3 runs to 13 residues. Germline loops: CDR1 SGHRS, CDR2 YFSETQ. The junction had 5 bases not matched to a gene; V was cut back by 2 bases and J by 7 bases. In DNA form, the CDR3 reads TGCGCCAGCAGCTTCATTGAGGGGGCTGGCTACACCTTC. As protein: CASSFIEGAGYTF.

The V call is TRBV2, the J call TRBJ2-5; 12 nucleotides align to TRBD1. Losses at the gene ends were 9 bases for V and 4 bases for J; bases not matched to a gene: 12. This CDR3 has 16 amino acids. CDR1 and CDR2 (germline): SNHLY, FYNNEI. The CDR3 loop reads CASLRGGTGGAETQYF. The CDR3 DNA is TGTGCCAGTCTTCGGGGCGGGACAGGGGGCGCAGAGACCCAGTACTTC.

This chain connects TRBV6-2 or TRBV6-3 to TRBJ2-2, with no clear D. Per the germline V gene, CDR1 is MNHEY and CDR2 is SVGEGT. With 0 bases removed from V and 4 bases from J, the gap between germline ends came to 15 bases. The CDR3 length is 17 residues. The CDR3 region has the DNA TGTGCCAGCAGTTACTCTCGAGGTTACGGCTCCACCGGGGAGCTGTTTTTT. Translating it yields CASSYSRGYGSTGELFF.

The chain joins TRBV6-5 to TRBJ1-2, with D possibly matching TRBD1 (5 bases). Trimming took 8 bases from V and 7 from J, leaving 20 bases between them. This CDR3 spans 14 amino acids. CDR1 is MNHEY and CDR2 is SVGAGI in the germline V gene. CDR3 coding DNA: TGTGCCAGCGGGGCCTTGGCCCCCGTTGGTGGCTACACCTTC. Its protein is CASGALAPVGGYTF.

CDR3: CASSLLSIPGQGYRGYTF. The CDR3, as DNA: TGTGCCAGCAGTTTGTTATCAATCCCGGGACAGGGGTATCGTGGCTACACCTTC. This chain joins TRBV27 and TRBJ1-2, with 10 bases that match TRBD1. Germline V lookup: CDR1 MNHEY, CDR2 SMNVEV (reference sequence). This CDR3 contains 18 residues. Germline trimming cut 3 bases from V and 7 bases from J; bases unmatched to any gene: 17.

This chain joins TRBV30 and TRBJ1-2; D may be TRBD1 (6 bases). The CDR3 is 11 residues long. Trimming took 7 bases from V and 2 from J, leaving 8 bases between them. The germline V gene has CDR1 GTSNPN and CDR2 SVGIG (reference sequence). The DNA of the CDR3 is TGTGCCTCCGGACAGAACTATGGCTACACCTTC. Protein sequence: CASGQNYGYTF.

The chain links TRBV11-3 to TRBJ1-5; D may be TRBD1 (6 bases). Trimming left V 5 bases short and J 1 base short, with 18 bases between. The CDR3 loop spans 17 amino acids. CDR1 and CDR2 from the germline V gene are SGHNT and YENEEA. The CDR3 loop is CASSPETGRGSNQPQHF. In DNA form, the CDR3 reads TGTGCCAGCAGCCCGGAGACAGGCCGAGGCAGCAATCAGCCCCAGCATTTT.

This chain joins TRBV6-5 and TRBJ2-5; 7 bases are a match to TRBD2. Trimming removed 6 bases from V and 3 bases from J; junction bases left unmatched: 4. Per germline, CDR1 MNHEY and CDR2 SVGAGI. The CDR3 sequence is 13 residues long. In DNA, the CDR3 is TGTGCCAGCAGCCGGACTAGTAAAGAGACCCAGTACTTC. Translation: CASSRTSKETQYF.

The chain has TRBV3-1 (or the pseudogene TRBV3-2) and TRBJ1-1, with D unclear. Germline CDR1 is LGHDT and CDR2 is YNNKEL (reference sequence). V was shortened by 4 bases and J by 5 bases, with 17 bases between the two germline ends. This CDR3 comprises 15 residues. As DNA, the CDR3 is TGTGCCAGCAGCCCACTTCTCGGAGGGAAAACTGAAGCTTTCTTT. Translated: CASSPLLGGKTEAFF.

This clone has a single count. The chain is built from TRBV29-1 and TRBJ2-7, with 7 bases identical to TRBD1. With V trimmed by 6 bases and J by 0 bases, 11 bases remained unmatched. The CDR3 has 15 amino acids. Germline CDR1 SQVTM, CDR2 ANQGSEA. CDR3 sequence (DNA): TGCAGCGTGCTGTCAGGGGGTCCACTCTCCTACGAGCAGTACTTC. As protein: CSVLSGGPLSYEQYF.

CDR3 nucleotides: TGTGCCTGTAGTAACTTACGGAATTCACCCCTCCACTTT. Amino acids: CACSNLRNSPLHF. V is TRBV30 and J is TRBJ1-6; D unresolved. Trimming pared 6 bases from V and 7 bases from J, leaving 13 bases between. From germline, CDR1 is GTSNPN and CDR2 SVGIG (reference sequence). The CDR3 contains 13 residues.

This chain links TRBV18 with TRBJ2-6; no clear D. CDR1 is KGHSH, CDR2 LQKENI, per germline. V was cut by 3 bases and J by 0 bases, with 6 bases left in between. The CDR3 is made up of 15 amino acids. CDR3 protein: CASSPAPSGANVLTF. The CDR3 region has the DNA TGTGCCAGCTCACCGGCACCCTCTGGGGCCAACGTCCTGACTTTC.

The rearrangement uses TRBV6-4 and TRBJ2-1, with TRBD1 matching over 9 bases. Germline trimming cut 7 bases from V and 8 bases from J; bases unmatched to any gene: 3. CDR1 is MRHNA and CDR2 is SNTAGT in the germline V gene. The CDR3 is made up of 12 amino acids. The CDR3 reads CASKDRGDEQFF. The CDR3, as DNA: TGTGCCAGCAAGGACAGGGGCGATGAGCAGTTCTTC.